The T cell receptor (beta chain) under discussion was sequenced for a study of blood T cell repertoires in COVID-19. The wider study: The United States, Italy and Spain supplied acute and convalescent COVID-19 samples. From T cells, B-cell-depleted T cells, or PBMCs came the material, which was cDNA or gDNA.

Authors' methods: From reference gene primer amplification, estimates of nucleated cell counts were derived. Generated by immunoSEQ multiplex PCR, the TCRdb table keeps only in-frame clones and is missing some. Clone size and V and J calls were adopted from that table, with D and trimming inferred from the DNA. The data show about 140,000 clones, around three quarters seen once. The sequence was obtained from a middle-aged man with acute or convalescent COVID-19. The sample consisted of peripheral blood.

Here the CDR3 DNA reads TGTGCCAGCAGCCCCTGGACAGGGATCGTCGAAAAACTGTTTTTT. Translated: CASSPWTGIVEKLFF. The chain recombines TRBV3-1 (or the pseudogene TRBV3-2) with TRBJ1-4, with 8 bases fitting TRBD1. Germline CDR1 and CDR2: LGHDT and YNNKEL (reference sequence). Trimming cost V 4 bases and J 8 bases; bases outside gene matches: 9. The CDR3 runs 15 residues.